These T cell receptor beta chains were read from a single sample in a study of T cell responses to AZD1222 COVID-19 vaccine. Sequencing used immunoSEQ multiplex PCR; TCRdb keeps in-frame clones, though not all of them. The repertoire holds 90,000 to 150,000 clones, with around 84% as singletons. The source was peripheral blood, collected 28 days after the second AZD1222 dose. These TCRs come from an adult who received the AZD1222 COVID-19 vaccine. The conserved cysteine and the conserved F or W are not part of the CDR3 here. Only part of the rows carry a size: once, few, many, or a class if the clone is expanded.

j_call: TRBJ1-5; clone_size: NA; v_call: TRBV6-2/TRBV6-3; cdr3_aa: ASSPGLISQPQH
j_call: TRBJ2-3; clone_size: NA; v_call: TRBV29-1; cdr3_aa: SVSGTGGSNGDTQY
j_call: TRBJ2-7; clone_size: NA; v_call: TRBV12-3/TRBV12-4; cdr3_aa: ASSLGGLYEQY
j_call: TRBJ2-5; clone_size: NA; v_call: TRBV18; cdr3_aa: ASSPADTQETQY
j_call: TRBJ1-2; clone_size: NA; v_call: TRBV6-1; cdr3_aa: ASSERAGGLGYT
j_call: TRBJ2-1; clone_size: few; v_call: TRBV10-3; cdr3_aa: AISYGTVNEQF
j_call: TRBJ1-5; clone_size: NA; v_call: TRBV15; cdr3_aa: ATSRVGQPQH
j_call: TRBJ2-7; clone_size: NA; v_call: TRBV13; cdr3_aa: ASSLFLSEQY
j_call: TRBJ2-5; clone_size: few; v_call: TRBV4-1; cdr3_aa: ASSPRTGERTETQY
j_call: TRBJ1-1; clone_size: NA; v_call: TRBV30; cdr3_aa: AWVRMNTEAF
j_call: TRBJ2-1; clone_size: NA; v_call: TRBV2; cdr3_aa: ASTTSGPYNEQF
j_call: TRBJ1-2; clone_size: few; v_call: TRBV7-2; cdr3_aa: ASSLSTERYGYT
j_call: TRBJ2-3; clone_size: NA; v_call: TRBV12-3/TRBV12-4; cdr3_aa: ASSPNGGGTQY
j_call: TRBJ2-5; clone_size: NA; v_call: TRBV11-2; cdr3_aa: ASSLGRDYPRETQY
j_call: TRBJ2-3; clone_size: few; v_call: TRBV30; cdr3_aa: AWTGGRGAGVEDTQY